This is a list of T cell receptor beta chains from one sample in a study of radiation and T cells in renal cell carcinoma. TCRdb keeps only in-frame clones here, not all; method: immunoSEQ multiplex PCR. The table records roughly 160,000 clones, 88% of them present only once. Sequences were derived from blood, sampled from a patient whose treatment included radiotherapy and nephrectomy. These receptors all come from a woman in her fifties or sixties with renal cell carcinoma. CDR3s include the opening cysteine and the closing phenylalanine or tryptophan. D genes are given only for firm matches. Not every row has a clone size; where given, it reads once, few, many or a size class.

TRBV9	.	TRBJ1-3	17	.	TGTGCCAGCAGCGCTTCCCCGACGGTCGAGGCTGGAAACACCATATATTTT	CASSASPTVEAGNTIYF
TRBV18	.	TRBJ1-4	16	once	TGTGCCAGCTCACCTTCCTTAGAGGGGATTAATGAAAAACTGTTTTTT	CASSPSLEGINEKLFF
TRBV7-6	TRBD2	TRBJ2-1	19	.	TGTGCCAGCAGCTACTGGGCGAGGGAGCGGGGCTACTCCTACAATGAGCAGTTCTTC	CASSYWARERGYSYNEQFF
TRBV5-1	.	TRBJ1-5	14	.	TGCGCCAGCAGCTTGGGCGGGGGTCGCCAGCCCCAGCATTTT	CASSLGGGRQPQHF
TRBV2	.	TRBJ2-3	16	.	TGTGCCAGCAGTGAGAGTCGGGCTGGTGGGGCAGATACGCAGTATTTT	CASSESRAGGADTQYF
TRBV12-2	.	TRBJ1-4	16	.	TGTGCAAGTCGCTTCATGAGGTCGTTCGGAAGTGAAAAACTGTTTTTT	CASRFMRSFGSEKLFF
TRBV9	.	TRBJ2-1	16	.	TGTGCCAGCAGCCTCCCGGTGGGGGTGGTGGACAATGAGCAGTTCTTC	CASSLPVGVVDNEQFF
TRBV5-1	.	TRBJ2-7	15	.	TGCGCCAGCAGCGCAGGGACTCCAGGGCCGTACGAGCAGTACTTC	CASSAGTPGPYEQYF
TRBV10-3	TRBD1	TRBJ1-5	13	.	TGTGCCATCACCGGGACAGAGAATCAGCCCCAGCATTTT	CAITGTENQPQHF
TRBV5-1	.	TRBJ2-7	18	.	TGCGCCAGCAGCTTTCGATCCCGGACAGCAAGCGCCTCCTACGAGCAGTACTTC	CASSFRSRTASASYEQYF
TRBV7-8	.	TRBJ1-1	9	.	TGTGCCAGCAGCTTAGGAGCTTTCTTT	CASSLGAFF
TRBV7-9	.	TRBJ2-4	12	.	TGTGCCAGCAGCTTAGGTACGGCGCGACAGTACTTC	CASSLGTARQYF
TRBV7-2	.	TRBJ2-5	13	.	TGTGCCAGCAGCGGTTACAGAGCTGAGACCCAGTACTTC	CASSGYRAETQYF
TRBV6-1	.	TRBJ1-5	15	.	TGTGCCAGCAGACGGACGGGGGGAAGCAATCAGCCCCAGCATTTT	CASRRTGGSNQPQHF
TRBV7-9	.	TRBJ1-1	14	.	TGTGCCAGCAGCTTTCGTCGGGCGAACACTGAAGCTTTCTTT	CASSFRRANTEAFF
TRBV7-9	TRBD1	TRBJ1-1	15	.	TGTGCCAGCAGCCAACCGACAGGGGTGGACACTGAAGCTTTCTTT	CASSQPTGVDTEAFF
TRBV5-4	TRBD1	TRBJ2-5	15	.	TGTGCCAGCAGCCCTACGACAGGGAATCAAGAGACCCAGTACTTC	CASSPTTGNQETQYF